This T cell receptor beta chain appears in the sequencing data of a study of cytotoxic CD8 clonotypes in ibrutinib-treated CLL. Whole-study findings and limits: An increase in clonality occurred at ibrutinib response, followed by a return toward baseline at progression.

The CDR3 spans 15 residues. The V and J ends lost 5 bases and 5 bases respectively, with 18 bases between them. Germline V gives CDR1 SGHNT, CDR2 YENEEA. Concerning this clone itself: Its matching antigen is unknown. Other DNA sequences from this sample encode an identical CDR3 as well.

With sequencing, the targeted depth ranged from 1 in 200,000 to 1 in 1 million T cells. Data came from immunoSEQ multiplex PCR; TCRdb stores just in-frame clones and leaves some out. The data contain around 330,000 clones, roughly 71% of them seen just once; the ten biggest clones take up 6.3%. This chain links TRBV11-3 with TRBJ2-5, with a weak D call TRBD1 (6 bases). The receptor's source is a human donor with chronic lymphocytic leukemia. Sample: PBMCs, taken after 36 months of ibrutinib treatment. This CDR3 is CASSLNGGVLETQYF. The CDR3 region has the DNA TGTGCCAGCAGCCTAAATGGGGGCGTCTTGGAGACCCAGTACTTC.